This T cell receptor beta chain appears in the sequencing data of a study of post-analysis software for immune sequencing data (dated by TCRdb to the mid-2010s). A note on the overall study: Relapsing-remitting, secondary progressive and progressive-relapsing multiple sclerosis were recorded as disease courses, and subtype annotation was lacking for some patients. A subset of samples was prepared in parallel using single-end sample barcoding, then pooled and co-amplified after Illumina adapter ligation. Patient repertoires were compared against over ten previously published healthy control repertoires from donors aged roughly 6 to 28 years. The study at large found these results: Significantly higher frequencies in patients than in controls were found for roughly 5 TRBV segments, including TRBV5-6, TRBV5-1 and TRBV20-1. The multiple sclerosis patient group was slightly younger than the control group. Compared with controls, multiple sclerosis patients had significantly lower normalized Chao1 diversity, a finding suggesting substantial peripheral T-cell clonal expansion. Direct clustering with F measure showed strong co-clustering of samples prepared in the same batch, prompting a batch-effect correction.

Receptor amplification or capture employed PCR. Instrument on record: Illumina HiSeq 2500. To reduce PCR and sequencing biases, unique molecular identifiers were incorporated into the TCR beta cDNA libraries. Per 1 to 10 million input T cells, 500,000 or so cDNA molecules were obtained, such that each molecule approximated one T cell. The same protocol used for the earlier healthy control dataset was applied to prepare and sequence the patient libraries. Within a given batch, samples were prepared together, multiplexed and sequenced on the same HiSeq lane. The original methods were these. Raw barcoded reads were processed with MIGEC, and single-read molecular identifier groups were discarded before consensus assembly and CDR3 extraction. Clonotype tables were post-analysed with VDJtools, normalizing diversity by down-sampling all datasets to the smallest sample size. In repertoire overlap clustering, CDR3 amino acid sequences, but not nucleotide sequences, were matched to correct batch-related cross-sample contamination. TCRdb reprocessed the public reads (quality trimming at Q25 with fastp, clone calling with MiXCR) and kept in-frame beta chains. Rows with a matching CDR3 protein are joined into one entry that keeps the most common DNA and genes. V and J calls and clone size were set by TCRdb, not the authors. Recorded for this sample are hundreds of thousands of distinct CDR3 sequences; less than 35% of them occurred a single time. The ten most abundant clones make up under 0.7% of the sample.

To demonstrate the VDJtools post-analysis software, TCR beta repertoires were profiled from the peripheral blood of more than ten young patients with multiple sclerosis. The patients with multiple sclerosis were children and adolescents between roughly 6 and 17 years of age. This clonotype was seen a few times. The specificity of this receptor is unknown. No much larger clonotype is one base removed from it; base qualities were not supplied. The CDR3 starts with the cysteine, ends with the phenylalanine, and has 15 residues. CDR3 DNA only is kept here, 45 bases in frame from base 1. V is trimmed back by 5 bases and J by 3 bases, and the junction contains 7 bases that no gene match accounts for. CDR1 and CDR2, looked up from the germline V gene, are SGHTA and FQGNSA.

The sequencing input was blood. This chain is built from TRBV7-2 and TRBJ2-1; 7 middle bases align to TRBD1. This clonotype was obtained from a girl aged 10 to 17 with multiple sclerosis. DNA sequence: TGTGCCAGCAGCCCATCGGGACAGCTCTACAATGAGCAGTTCTTC. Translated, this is CASSPSGQLYNEQFF.